Only a few counts were recorded for the clone carrying this T cell receptor (beta chain). This sample was taken from a study of blood T cell repertoires in COVID-19. The wider study: Sites in the United States, Italy and Spain provided acute and convalescent COVID-19 samples. Nucleic acid was either cDNA or gDNA, and it came from T cells, B-cell-depleted T cells, or PBMCs.

Original processing methods: Amplification of reference gene primers provided the estimated nucleated cell counts. Here immunoSEQ multiplex PCR was the method, and the copy in TCRdb shows in-frame clones only, minus some. V, J and clone size reflect that table, while D and trimming were determined from the DNA. The profile shows about 410,000 clones, around 89% of them singletons. Seattle's enrolled individuals joined amid active infection and were then monitored longitudinally. The CDR3 runs to 15 residues. Per the germline V gene, CDR1 is SGHTA and CDR2 is FQGNSA. Between the trimmed V and J ends, which lost 3 bases and 3 bases, there was a span of 15 bases.

The clonotype comes from a woman in her forties with COVID-19, enrolled during active disease. The specimen was peripheral blood. J is TRBJ2-7 and V is TRBV7-2; TRBD1 is a possible D gene (6 bases). Here the CDR3 DNA reads TGTGCCAGCAGCTTGGATGGGATAGGGGGCTACGAGCAGTACTTC. This codes for CASSLDGIGGYEQYF.